This entry is about one T cell receptor (beta chain). Antigen unknown. V lost 4 bases to trimming and J lost 1 base, with 11 bases between them. CDR3 length equals 14 residues. In germline, CDR1 is SGHNT, CDR2 YYREEE (reference sequence). Sequence data for DNA of cultured CD4+ T cells were generated by the Oncomine TCR Beta short-read assay. TCRdb recomputed calls from the PCR reads with MiXCR, one row per CDR3 protein. The sample has 20,000 to 25,000 distinct CDR3 sequences; about 50% are singletons. The source of the sample is a study of vaccination and CD4 T cells after COVID-19. Whole-study context: Cultures that served as controls received a CEFX pool, an HIV-1 Nef pool, or no peptide.

The sample's treatment: roughly 10-day PBMC culture with coronavirus spike peptide pools or control peptides (ViraFEST assay). The rearrangement uses TRBV5-4 and TRBJ1-1; D ambiguous. The receptor was derived from a human donor who had recovered from COVID-19. The sequencing input was CD4+ T cells from blood, cultured in vitro. The CDR3 spells CASSRLSQNTEAFF. CDR3 bases: TGTGCCAGCAGCCGCCTAAGCCAGAACACTGAAGCTTTCTTT.